This passage covers 30 T cell receptor beta chains from one sample sequenced in a study of blood T cell repertoires in COVID-19. Produced via immunoSEQ multiplex PCR; TCRdb's table is partial and in-frame only. The table shows around 300,000 clones, with approximately 90% occurring only once. The source material was peripheral blood. These receptors were obtained from a woman aged 45-60 years with COVID-19, enrolled during active disease.

This sequence joins TRBV7-9 and TRBJ1-6, with TRBD1 matching 7 bases. The germline V gene encodes CDR1 SEHNR and CDR2 FQNEAQ (reference sequence). V gave up 4 bases and J gave up 6 bases; unmatched junction bases: 6. The CDR3 contains 15 residues. This chain's CDR3 is CASSSSGTANSPLHF. DNA of the CDR3: TGTGCCAGCAGCTCCTCAGGGACAGCTAATTCACCCCTCCACTTT.

V and J are TRBV7-9 and TRBJ1-4, with 7 nucleotides matching TRBD1. This CDR3 comprises 16 residues. V lost 2 bases, J lost 0 bases, and 3 bases stayed unmatched. CDR1 is SEHNR and CDR2 is FQNEAQ in the germline V gene (reference sequence). CDR3 sequence: CASSLQGGSTNEKLFF. The CDR3 DNA is TGTGCCAGCAGCTTACAGGGGGGATCAACTAATGAAAAACTGTTTTTT.

This sequence joins TRBV9 and TRBJ2-7, with 9 nucleotides matching TRBD2. The V gene end was trimmed by 4 bases and the J gene end by 5 bases; junction bases not matched to a gene: 13. Germline V gene lookup returns CDR1 SGDLS and CDR2 YYNGEE. The CDR3 contains 16 residues. As DNA, the CDR3 is TGTGCCAGCAGCCTCCAGGGCGGGAGGGCCGTCCACGAGCAGTACTTC. Its protein product is CASSLQGGRAVHEQYF.

The chain links TRBV3-1 (or the pseudogene TRBV3-2) to TRBJ2-5, with 13 bases that match TRBD2. The J segment lost 4 bases and the V segment lost 0 bases, leaving 8 bases of the junction unmatched. This CDR3 comprises 18 residues. Per the germline V gene, CDR1 is LGHDT and CDR2 is YNNKEL (reference sequence). CDR3 loop: CASSQEVIRLAGGETQYF. Here the CDR3 DNA reads TGTGCCAGCAGCCAAGAGGTCATTCGACTAGCGGGGGGAGAGACCCAGTACTTC.

The CDR3 DNA is TGCGCCAGCAGCTCGGCGGGAGGTCCTCCTCAGGAGCTGTTTTTT. It specifies CASSSAGGPPQELFF. The V gene is TRBV4-1, the J gene TRBJ2-2; 8 bases are a match to TRBD2. Trimming at V came to 5 bases and at J to 10 bases, leaving 12 bases not matched to a gene. Germline CDR1 and CDR2: MGHRA and YSYEKL. CDR3 length: 15 residues.

The chain has TRBV24-1 and TRBJ2-3; D possibly corresponds to TRBD1 (6 bases). CDR3 length: 15 amino acids. V lost 4 bases and J 3 bases, leaving 13 bases between the germline ends. CDR1 and CDR2 from the germline V gene are KGHDR and SFDVKD. The CDR3 spells CATSDPTGSTDTQYF. The CDR3 DNA follows: TGTGCCACCAGTGACCCTACAGGGAGTACAGATACGCAGTATTTT.

The rearrangement joins TRBV7-2 to TRBJ1-5, with 8 bases that match TRBD1. V lost 5 bases, J lost 6 bases, and 12 bases stayed unmatched. This CDR3 spans 16 amino acids. Germline loops: CDR1 SGHTA, CDR2 FQGNSA. The CDR3 is CASSRKQGGSGQPQHF. The CDR3 nucleotides are TGTGCCAGCAGCCGCAAACAGGGGGGTAGCGGTCAGCCCCAGCATTTT.

The chain recombines TRBV2 with TRBJ1-1; D is perhaps TRBD1 (5 bases). Between the trimmed V and J ends, which lost 10 bases and 4 bases, there was a span of 22 bases. Per germline, CDR1 SNHLY and CDR2 FYNNEI. This CDR3 is 15 amino acids long. CDR3 protein: CAILDGARIGTEAFF. As DNA, the CDR3 is TGTGCCATACTTGATGGGGCCCGGATAGGCACTGAAGCTTTCTTT.

The V call is TRBV3-1 (or the pseudogene TRBV3-2), the J call TRBJ2-1, with D possibly matching TRBD2 (5 bases). Germline V CDR1 and CDR2: LGHDT, YNNKEL (reference sequence). The germline V and J ends were trimmed by 4 bases and 8 bases, with 15 bases remaining between them. The CDR3 has 14 residues. Here the CDR3 reads CASSLEGRADEQFF. The CDR3 DNA is TGTGCCAGCAGCCTCGAAGGAAGAGCGGATGAGCAGTTCTTC.

V usage is TRBV29-1 and J usage is TRBJ1-1; D is uncertain. Germline CDR1 reads SQVTM; CDR2 reads ANQGSEA. This CDR3 is 13 amino acids long. V was clipped by 8 bases and J by 1 base, with 14 bases between them. The CDR3 nucleotides are TGCAGCCTTAGGTTGGGAGCGAACACTGAAGCTTTCTTT. Protein sequence: CSLRLGANTEAFF.

This clone was found once. This chain links TRBV5-1 with TRBJ2-7; 12 bases are a match to TRBD2. Germline V gene data show CDR1 as SGHRS and CDR2 as YFSETQ. This CDR3 spans 22 amino acids. V was clipped by 2 bases and J by 2 bases; unmatched bases: 23. This chain's CDR3 is CASSFLPGQGTGLAGGAYEQYF. CDR3 coding DNA: TGCGCCAGCAGCTTTTTACCCGGACAGGGAACGGGGCTAGCGGGAGGGGCCTACGAGCAGTACTTC.

This chain uses TRBV19 with TRBJ1-2; D unresolved. CDR3 length equals 17 residues. Germline V gene sequence: CDR1 LNHDA, CDR2 SQIVND (reference sequence). Between the trimmed V and J ends, which lost 3 bases and 6 bases, there was a span of 23 bases. The CDR3 sequence is CASSIGLQTWLEDGYTF. DNA of the CDR3: TGTGCCAGTAGTATCGGATTGCAGACCTGGTTGGAGGATGGCTACACCTTC.

The chain recombines TRBV19 with TRBJ1-6; the match to TRBD1 covers 9 bases. Germline V gene data show CDR1 as LNHDA and CDR2 as SQIVND (reference sequence). J gave up 7 bases and V 4 bases, and 5 bases lay outside the gene matches. The CDR3 extends over 15 amino acids. In DNA, the CDR3 is TGTGCCAGTAGTACCGGACAGGGGAGGAATTCACCCCTCCACTTT. Translating it yields CASSTGQGRNSPLHF.

The chain joins TRBV5-6 to TRBJ1-4; D might be TRBD1 (5 bases). The germline CDR1 and CDR2 sequences are SGHDT and YYEEEE. There are 14 residues in the CDR3. V gave up 6 bases and J gave up 5 bases, with 14 bases separating them. In DNA, the CDR3 is TGTGCCAGCACCACGACAGCCATCAATGAAAAACTGTTTTTT. Translating it yields CASTTTAINEKLFF.

The genes are TRBV7-9 and TRBJ1-3; D might be TRBD1 (5 bases). The V gene's germline CDR1 is SEHNR and CDR2 FQNEAQ (reference sequence). The CDR3 is made up of 16 amino acids. Trimming cost V 5 bases and J 2 bases, with 16 bases left between them. CDR3: CASSPVPREAGNTIYF. CDR3 in DNA: TGTGCCAGCAGCCCGGTCCCCAGGGAAGCTGGAAACACCATATATTTT.

The chain couples TRBV18 to TRBJ1-1, with D possibly being TRBD1 (5 bases). Germline V lookup: CDR1 KGHSH, CDR2 LQKENI. V was pared by 11 bases and J by 2 bases, with 12 bases between. This CDR3 comprises 12 residues. The CDR3 region is CAGGRVNTEAFF. The DNA of the CDR3 is TGTGCCGGGGGGAGGGTAAACACTGAAGCTTTCTTT.

Here the CDR3 reads CASSLRQEVRETQYF. CDR3 nucleotide sequence: TGTGCCAGCAGCTTACGCCAGGAAGTTCGGGAGACCCAGTACTTC. The gene calls are TRBV7-9 and TRBJ2-5, with D unclear. Germline V gene sequence: CDR1 SEHNR, CDR2 FQNEAQ (reference sequence). V was pared by 2 bases and J by 5 bases, with 15 bases between. The CDR3 is 15 amino acids.

The CDR3 loop is CASSRLAGNTEAFF. The CDR3 DNA reads as TGCGCCAGCAGCCGCCTGGCGGGGAACACTGAAGCTTTCTTT. The chain recombines TRBV5-1 with TRBJ1-1; D is unclear. The CDR3 is 14 amino acids. Trimming stripped 4 bases from V and 1 base from J, with 11 bases between. Germline V gives CDR1 SGHRS, CDR2 YFSETQ.

V usage is TRBV9 and J usage is TRBJ2-2, with 7 bases aligning to TRBD1. The CDR3 totals 15 residues. The germline CDR1 and CDR2 sequences are SGDLS and YYNGEE. Trimming removed 0 bases from V and 3 bases from J; junction bases left unmatched: 2. The CDR3 sequence is CASSVVQGYTGELFF. Here the CDR3 DNA reads TGTGCCAGCAGCGTAGTACAGGGGTACACCGGGGAGCTGTTTTTT.

The chain links TRBV4-1 to TRBJ2-5; D uncertain. The CDR3 extends over 15 amino acids. CDR1 MGHRA and CDR2 YSYEKL come from the germline V gene. The V end lost 1 base, the J end lost 5 bases, and 14 bases lay between the germline ends. This CDR3 is CASSQVRVPVETQYF. The CDR3 DNA is TGCGCCAGCAGCCAAGTCCGGGTCCCTGTGGAGACCCAGTACTTC.

This rearrangement joins TRBV7-2 to TRBJ1-6; 7 bases align to TRBD1. Germline V lookup: CDR1 SGHTA, CDR2 FQGNSA. The CDR3 totals 17 residues. V shed 6 bases and J 5 bases; nucleotides not matched to a gene: 13. CDR3 region: CASRSPGAGGHNSPLHF. For the CDR3, the DNA is TGTGCCAGCAGGTCCCCAGGGGCAGGGGGACATAATTCACCCCTCCACTTT.

In its sample, this clone was seen once. CDR3 DNA sequence: TGTGCCAGCAGTGAATTCGCGGGGCCAAGCAATCAGCCCCAGCATTTT. This gives the protein CASSEFAGPSNQPQHF. This chain connects TRBV6-1 to TRBJ1-5; D perhaps matches TRBD1 (5 bases). Trimming cost V 2 bases and J 1 base, with 12 bases left between them. The CDR3 spans 16 residues. The germline CDR1 and CDR2 sequences are MNHNS and SASEGT.

The chain links TRBV11-2 to TRBJ1-1; a weak D match, TRBD1 (6 bases). Trimming took off 5 bases at V and 0 bases at J, with 10 bases between the two ends. The CDR3 runs 14 residues. Germline CDR1 SGHAT, CDR2 FQNNGV. CDR3 protein: CASSRGQMNTEAFF. The CDR3 DNA follows: TGTGCCAGCAGCCGCGGACAGATGAACACTGAAGCTTTCTTT.

As to this clone: Other DNA sequences in the sample encode the same CDR3. The V call is TRBV6-5, the J call TRBJ2-2; 8 bases are shared with TRBD1. The CDR3 is 15 amino acids. V shed 2 bases and J 4 bases; nucleotides not matched to a gene: 3. Germline loops: CDR1 MNHEY, CDR2 SVGAGI. The CDR3 region has the DNA TGTGCCAGCAGTTACGACAGGGGACGCACCGGGGAGCTGTTTTTT. Translating it yields CASSYDRGRTGELFF.

This clone was observed once. CDR3 region: CASSLSQVNYEQYF. The CDR3 DNA follows: TGTGCCAGCAGCTTGTCCCAGGTTAACTACGAGCAGTACTTC. The chain carries TRBV5-4 and TRBJ2-7; no firm D call. Germline V gives CDR1 SGHNT, CDR2 YYREEE (reference sequence). V lost 1 base to trimming and J lost 3 bases, with 11 bases between them. The length of the CDR3 is 14 residues.

This rearrangement joins TRBV11-3 to TRBJ1-1, with 10 bases aligning to TRBD1. The CDR3 has 13 residues. The trim removed 6 bases at V and 4 bases at J, leaving 2 bases unmatched. Germline V CDR1 and CDR2: SGHNT, YENEEA. CDR3 nucleotide sequence: TGTGCCAGCAGAGACAGGGGGCCCACTGAAGCTTTCTTT. Translating it yields CASRDRGPTEAFF.

The rearrangement uses TRBV27 and TRBJ2-1, with 9 bases identical to TRBD2. Germline CDR1 is MNHEY and CDR2 is SMNVEV (reference sequence). The CDR3 is made up of 16 amino acids. The junction had 9 bases not matched to a gene; V was cut back by 4 bases and J by 5 bases. The CDR3 DNA is TGTGCCAGCAGTTCTTTAGCGGGAGACCCCAACAATGAGCAGTTCTTC. It encodes CASSSLAGDPNNEQFF.

This chain joins TRBV10-1 and TRBJ2-4, with a tentative D call TRBD2 (6 bases). CDR1 WNHNN and CDR2 SYGVQD come from the germline V gene (reference sequence). Trimming shortened V by 10 bases and J by 1 base, and 20 bases separated the two germline ends. The CDR3 sequence is 16 residues long. The CDR3 nucleotides are TGCGCCATCATAGCCTGGGGGGAATTCGCCAAAAACATTCAGTACTTC. Translated, it gives CAIIAWGEFAKNIQYF.

The V gene is TRBV5-1, the J gene TRBJ2-5; 8 bases are shared with TRBD2. This CDR3 region has 14 residues. V lost 4 bases, J lost 5 bases, and 7 bases stayed unmatched. Germline V gives CDR1 SGHRS, CDR2 YFSETQ. The CDR3 nucleotides read TGCGCCAGCAGCCCGGGACTAGATTCGGAGACCCAGTACTTC. Amino acids: CASSPGLDSETQYF.

The rearrangement links TRBV18 to TRBJ1-1; no clear D gene. The V end lost 4 bases, the J end lost 0 bases, and 9 bases lay between the germline ends. From germline, CDR1 is KGHSH and CDR2 LQKENI. The length of the CDR3 is 14 residues. The CDR3 coding sequence is TGTGCCAGCTCACTTAGATTGATGAACACTGAAGCTTTCTTT. Its translation is CASSLRLMNTEAFF. The complete variable domain, with remaining parts taken from reference TRBV18 and TRBJ1-1, reads NAGVMQNPRHLVRRRGQEARLRCSPMKGHSHVYWYRQLPEEGLKFMVYLQKENIIDESGMPKERFSAEFPKEGPSILRIQQVVRGDSAAYFCASSLRLMNTEAFFGQGTRLTVV.